This TCR beta chain comes out of a study of shared clonotypes between healthy human individuals. Points from the study as a whole: Shared clonotypes across all four donors exceeded non-shared ones in generation probability.

The germline V gene has CDR1 SGHAT and CDR2 FQNNGV. This CDR3 comprises 18 residues. The ends lost 2 bases at V and 3 bases at J; junction bases unmatched: 8. Worth noting for this clone: Its antigen is not known.

This was a deep-level run. TCRdb keeps only in-frame clones here, not all; method: immunoSEQ multiplex PCR. The data contain around 1,900,000 clones, approximately 92% of them seen just once; the ten biggest clones take up around 1.7%. CD45RO-negative CD8 cells positively selected for CCR7 made up the naive population, which excluded terminally differentiated effector memory CD45RA+ cells. Nashville, Tennessee was home to all donors, each a Caucasian adult. The sequenced material came from naive CD8+ T cells from PBMCs. The chain links TRBV11-2 to TRBJ2-4, with TRBD2 matching 12 bases. This clonotype was sampled from a man aged 18-30 years in good health. Some clones in this sample may be carry-over from other donors' samples. DNA for the CDR3: TGTGCCAGCAGCTTAACCAGGACTAGCGGGGTAGACAAAAACATTCAGTACTTC. Protein: CASSLTRTSGVDKNIQYF.